These T cell receptor beta chains were read from a single sample in a study of identical twins. TCRdb fed the 5' RACE reads into MiXCR, producing one record per CDR3 protein. The sample lists hundreds of thousands of distinct CDR3 sequences; about 20% were seen once. This same sample was also part of a study on T cells expressing NK-cell markers.

The sample taken for sequencing was PBMCs. The receptors here all came from a woman in her late teens or twenties in good health. Each CDR3 is given with its conserved first and last residue. D genes are given only for firm matches. Clone size is stated in some rows and not others, as once, few, many or a class when expanded.

v_call: TRBV4-3
d_call: TRBD2
clone_size: NA
j_call: TRBJ2-2
cdr3_aa: CASSQTLADAANTGELFF
cdr3_nt: TGCGCCAGCAGCCAAACACTAGCGGACGCGGCGAACACCGGGGAGCTGTTTTTT

v_call: TRBV29-1
d_call: NA
clone_size: NA
j_call: TRBJ2-3
cdr3_aa: CSVGGTVTDTQYF
cdr3_nt: TGCAGCGTTGGCGGGACGGTGACAGATACGCAGTATTTT

v_call: TRBV5-1
d_call: TRBD1
clone_size: NA
j_call: TRBJ2-7
cdr3_aa: CASRWTGEAYEQYF
cdr3_nt: TGCGCCAGCAGATGGACAGGGGAAGCCTACGAGCAGTACTTC

v_call: TRBV7-9
d_call: TRBD1
clone_size: NA
j_call: TRBJ2-2
cdr3_aa: CASSRWDRDAGELFF
cdr3_nt: TGTGCCAGCAGCCGATGGGACAGGGACGCCGGGGAGCTGTTTTTT

v_call: TRBV18
d_call: TRBD1
clone_size: NA
j_call: TRBJ1-2
cdr3_aa: CASSPAGQVSGYTF
cdr3_nt: TGTGCCAGCTCACCAGCGGGACAGGTGTCGGGCTACACCTTC

v_call: TRBV9
d_call: NA
clone_size: NA
j_call: TRBJ1-1
cdr3_aa: CASSLGKRYGEAFF
cdr3_nt: TGTGCCAGCAGCCTAGGGAAAAGGTACGGTGAAGCTTTCTTT

v_call: TRBV7-2
d_call: TRBD2
clone_size: NA
j_call: TRBJ2-7
cdr3_aa: CASSLARLAGVSYEQYF
cdr3_nt: TGTGCCAGCAGCTTAGCTAGGCTAGCGGGAGTCTCCTACGAGCAGTACTTC

v_call: TRBV5-1
d_call: NA
clone_size: few
j_call: TRBJ1-2
cdr3_aa: CASSPEAGSNYGYTF
cdr3_nt: TGCGCCAGCAGCCCAGAGGCAGGGTCCAACTATGGCTACACCTTC

v_call: TRBV27
d_call: TRBD1
clone_size: NA
j_call: TRBJ2-3
cdr3_aa: CASSLSGQGVKLGTQYF
cdr3_nt: TGTGCCAGCAGTTTATCGGGTCAGGGGGTTAAGTTGGGTACGCAGTATTTT

v_call: TRBV18
d_call: NA
clone_size: NA
j_call: TRBJ2-7
cdr3_aa: CASSPSTARSYEQYF
cdr3_nt: TGTGCCAGCTCACCTTCTACCGCAAGGTCCTACGAGCAGTACTTC

v_call: TRBV11-2
d_call: TRBD1
clone_size: NA
j_call: TRBJ2-5
cdr3_aa: CASSPHGQGAGETQYF
cdr3_nt: TGTGCCAGCAGCCCCCACGGACAGGGGGCGGGGGAGACCCAGTACTTC

v_call: TRBV11-2
d_call: NA
clone_size: NA
j_call: TRBJ2-3
cdr3_aa: CASSLKVDSRPYF
cdr3_nt: TGTGCCAGCAGCTTAAAGGTAGACTCGAGGCCGTATTTT

v_call: TRBV7-9
d_call: NA
clone_size: few
j_call: TRBJ2-7
cdr3_aa: CASTPPDKSTYEQYF
cdr3_nt: TGTGCCAGCACACCCCCCGACAAATCTACCTACGAGCAGTACTTC

v_call: TRBV2
d_call: TRBD1
clone_size: NA
j_call: TRBJ2-7
cdr3_aa: CASTGTGDDEQYF
cdr3_nt: TGTGCCAGCACCGGGACAGGGGACGACGAGCAGTACTTC

v_call: TRBV20-1
d_call: TRBD1
clone_size: NA
j_call: TRBJ2-5
cdr3_aa: CSASHRGRGETQYF
cdr3_nt: TGCAGTGCTAGCCACAGGGGCAGGGGAGAGACCCAGTACTTC

v_call: TRBV12-3/TRBV12-4
d_call: NA
clone_size: few
j_call: TRBJ2-1
cdr3_aa: CASSLVGSNGNNEQFF
cdr3_nt: TGTGCCAGCAGTTTAGTTGGGTCGAACGGGAACAATGAGCAGTTCTTC

v_call: TRBV20-1
d_call: TRBD2
clone_size: NA
j_call: TRBJ2-5
cdr3_aa: CSARGGGGAWSRGETQYF
cdr3_nt: TGCAGTGCTAGAGGCGGGGGAGGGGCCTGGTCCCGGGGAGAGACCCAGTACTTC

v_call: TRBV5-1
d_call: NA
clone_size: NA
j_call: TRBJ1-2
cdr3_aa: CATRLQQGENYGYTF
cdr3_nt: TGCGCCACTCGGCTCCAACAGGGCGAGAACTATGGCTACACCTTC

v_call: TRBV19
d_call: NA
clone_size: NA
j_call: TRBJ2-2
cdr3_aa: CASSTELQGLGELFF
cdr3_nt: TGTGCCAGTAGTACCGAATTACAGGGTCTCGGGGAGCTGTTTTTT

v_call: TRBV20-1
d_call: NA
clone_size: NA
j_call: TRBJ2-1
cdr3_aa: CSARDLAGAIEQFF
cdr3_nt: TGCAGTGCTAGGGATCTAGCCGGAGCTATTGAGCAGTTCTTC

v_call: TRBV20-1
d_call: NA
clone_size: NA
j_call: TRBJ2-3
cdr3_aa: CSARMQGPDTQYF
cdr3_nt: TGCAGTGCTAGGATGCAGGGCCCAGATACGCAGTATTTT

v_call: TRBV5-1
d_call: TRBD2
clone_size: few
j_call: TRBJ2-7
cdr3_aa: CASSSGLVIGHEQYF
cdr3_nt: TGCGCCAGCAGCTCGGGACTAGTGATTGGGCACGAGCAGTACTTC

v_call: TRBV6-1
d_call: NA
clone_size: few
j_call: TRBJ2-7
cdr3_aa: CASSLALGGGTNYEQYF
cdr3_nt: TGTGCCAGCAGCCTCGCATTAGGTGGGGGGACAAACTACGAGCAGTACTTC

v_call: TRBV2
d_call: TRBD2
clone_size: NA
j_call: TRBJ2-1
cdr3_aa: CASKSGLATSYNEQFF
cdr3_nt: TGTGCCAGCAAATCGGGACTAGCCACCTCCTACAATGAGCAGTTCTTC

v_call: TRBV29-1
d_call: NA
clone_size: many
j_call: TRBJ1-3
cdr3_aa: CSATRDPSGNTIYF
cdr3_nt: TGCAGCGCTACCCGGGACCCTTCTGGAAACACCATATATTTT

v_call: TRBV11-1
d_call: TRBD2
clone_size: few
j_call: TRBJ2-7
cdr3_aa: CASSLVSSGLYEQYF
cdr3_nt: TGTGCCAGCAGCTTAGTGTCTAGCGGGCTCTACGAGCAGTACTTC

v_call: TRBV7-2
d_call: NA
clone_size: NA
j_call: TRBJ2-5
cdr3_aa: CASSLLLGRGETQYF
cdr3_nt: TGTGCCAGCAGCTTATTATTGGGACGAGGGGAGACCCAGTACTTC

v_call: TRBV6-1
d_call: NA
clone_size: NA
j_call: TRBJ1-2
cdr3_aa: CASNGEANYGYTF
cdr3_nt: TGTGCCAGCAACGGGGAAGCTAACTATGGCTACACCTTC

v_call: TRBV10-3
d_call: NA
clone_size: few
j_call: TRBJ2-1
cdr3_aa: CAISESVIGSSYNEQFF
cdr3_nt: TGTGCCATCAGTGAGTCGGTGATAGGGAGCTCCTACAATGAGCAGTTCTTC

v_call: TRBV12-3/TRBV12-4
d_call: NA
clone_size: NA
j_call: TRBJ2-3
cdr3_aa: CASSYAWGASVTDTQYF
cdr3_nt: TGTGCCAGCAGTTATGCGTGGGGGGCATCGGTCACAGATACGCAGTATTTT

v_call: TRBV7-8
d_call: TRBD1
clone_size: many
j_call: TRBJ2-6
cdr3_aa: CASSLRDRTFSGANVLTF
cdr3_nt: TGTGCCAGCAGCTTGCGGGACAGGACCTTCTCTGGGGCCAACGTCCTGACTTTC

v_call: TRBV12-3/TRBV12-4
d_call: NA
clone_size: many
j_call: TRBJ1-1
cdr3_aa: CASRQQQNTEAFF
cdr3_nt: TGTGCCAGCCGCCAGCAACAGAACACTGAAGCTTTCTTT

v_call: TRBV29-1
d_call: NA
clone_size: few
j_call: TRBJ2-3
cdr3_aa: CSVATVTDTQYF
cdr3_nt: TGCAGCGTTGCGACAGTAACAGATACGCAGTATTTT

v_call: TRBV12-3/TRBV12-4
d_call: NA
clone_size: NA
j_call: TRBJ1-4
cdr3_aa: CASSQGRSNEKLFF
cdr3_nt: TGTGCCAGCAGTCAAGGGCGATCTAATGAAAAACTGTTTTTT

v_call: TRBV15
d_call: NA
clone_size: NA
j_call: TRBJ2-1
cdr3_aa: CATSREEANEQFF
cdr3_nt: TGTGCCACCAGCAGAGAGGAGGCCAATGAGCAGTTCTTC

v_call: TRBV6-2/TRBV6-3
d_call: NA
clone_size: NA
j_call: TRBJ2-1
cdr3_aa: CASSYSNGPRVFEQFF
cdr3_nt: TGTGCCAGCAGTTACTCGAATGGACCCAGGGTGTTTGAGCAGTTCTTC

v_call: TRBV5-1
d_call: NA
clone_size: NA
j_call: TRBJ2-3
cdr3_aa: CASSHRVDRQYF
cdr3_nt: TGCGCCAGCAGCCACAGGGTCGACAGGCAGTATTTT

v_call: TRBV29-1
d_call: NA
clone_size: few
j_call: TRBJ1-3
cdr3_aa: CSVKGTGNTIYF
cdr3_nt: TGCAGCGTTAAAGGGACTGGAAACACCATATATTTT

v_call: TRBV29-1
d_call: TRBD2
clone_size: few
j_call: TRBJ2-3
cdr3_aa: CSVRGGGTDTQYF
cdr3_nt: TGCAGCGTACGGGGGGGGGGCACAGATACGCAGTATTTT

v_call: TRBV11-2
d_call: NA
clone_size: NA
j_call: TRBJ2-3
cdr3_aa: CASSLLAVTDTQYF
cdr3_nt: TGTGCCAGCAGCTTATTAGCGGTTACAGATACGCAGTATTTT

v_call: TRBV10-3
d_call: TRBD2
clone_size: NA
j_call: TRBJ2-1
cdr3_aa: CAISEELAGYNEQFF
cdr3_nt: TGTGCCATCAGTGAGGAACTAGCGGGTTACAATGAGCAGTTCTTC

v_call: TRBV20-1
d_call: TRBD2
clone_size: NA
j_call: TRBJ2-1
cdr3_aa: CSATLGTRKVNEQFF
cdr3_nt: TGCAGTGCCACCCTTGGGACTAGGAAAGTCAATGAGCAGTTCTTC